Listed below are T cell receptor beta chains from one sample, sequenced in a study of cytomegalovirus exposure and HLA in healthy donors. This table comes from immunoSEQ multiplex PCR, and its TCRdb copy is limited to in-frame clones, with some not included. The repertoire has under 200,000 clones, 70% to 90% of them found once; the top ten carry about 9.3%. The specimen sequenced was PBMCs. Receptors were obtained from a man aged 18 to 35 in good health and CMV-seropositive. CDR3s include the opening cysteine and the closing phenylalanine or tryptophan. The D gene is left open where the match is weak.

J	D	V	CDR3	DNA
TRBJ2-3	.	TRBV7-6	CASSSYVDGAKDTQYF	TGTGCCAGCAGCTCCTATGTCGATGGGGCCAAAGATACGCAGTATTTT
TRBJ2-3	TRBD2	TRBV30	CAWSIAGGSTDTQYF	TGTGCCTGGAGTATAGCGGGGGGGTCAACAGATACGCAGTATTTT
TRBJ2-6	.	TRBV7-2	CASSLAPAGHSGANVLTF	TGTGCCAGCAGCTTAGCGCCGGCAGGGCACTCTGGGGCCAACGTCCTGACTTTC
TRBJ2-1	.	TRBV2	CASSEALIRGEQFF	TGTGCCAGCAGTGAAGCGCTGATTAGAGGTGAGCAGTTCTTC
TRBJ1-2	TRBD1	TRBV25-1	CASSDPGTGTYGYTF	TGTGCCAGCAGTGACCCCGGGACAGGGACCTATGGCTACACCTTC
TRBJ2-7	.	TRBV10-1	CASEITGFEQYF	TGCGCCAGCGAGATTACAGGGTTCGAGCAGTACTTC
TRBJ2-7	.	TRBV7-2	CASSLGHQAYEQYF	TGTGCCAGCAGCTTGGGCCACCAAGCCTACGAGCAGTACTTC
TRBJ2-7	.	TRBV6-1	CASSLQGEQYF	TGTGCCAGCAGTCTACAGGGAGAGCAGTACTTC
TRBJ1-6	.	TRBV4-1	CASSQASSLHF	TGCGCCAGCAGCCAAGCCTCTTCCCTCCACTTT
TRBJ1-1	.	TRBV19	CASSRRGQIQEAFF	TGTGCCAGTAGCAGAAGAGGGCAGATACAAGAAGCTTTCTTT
TRBJ2-7	TRBD1	TRBV7-9	CASRPTGGASYEQYF	TGTGCCAGCAGGCCCACAGGGGGCGCGTCCTACGAGCAGTACTTC
TRBJ1-2	TRBD1	TRBV7-9	CASSRDQGAYGYTF	TGTGCCAGCAGCCGAGACCAGGGGGCGTATGGCTACACCTTC
TRBJ1-1	.	TRBV19	CASSQRGPLTEAFF	TGTGCCAGTAGCCAGCGTGGTCCTTTAACTGAAGCTTTCTTT
TRBJ2-7	TRBD1	TRBV18	CASSRGQAPYEQYF	TGTGCCAGCTCCCGGGGACAGGCTCCCTACGAGCAGTACTTC
TRBJ1-6	TRBD1	TRBV2	CASIPGQGVWGSPLHF	TGTGCCAGCATACCGGGACAGGGGGTCTGGGGTTCACCCCTCCACTTT
TRBJ2-5	TRBD1	TRBV7-9	CASSPGQGKQETQYF	TGTGCCAGCAGCCCCGGACAGGGAAAGCAAGAGACCCAGTACTTC